What follows is one TCR beta chain and its context. The data belong to a study of T cell changes during pregnancy in multiple sclerosis. Only in-frame clones appear in the TCRdb table, and some are missing; sequencing was by immunoSEQ multiplex PCR. The data show about 45,000 clones, approximately 96% seen once. This TCR was sampled from a female donor with multiple sclerosis, enrolled in a pregnancy study. This material consisted of peripheral blood, taken in the second trimester of pregnancy.

DNA of the CDR3: TGTGCCAGCTCCCTCGGGACAGTCCAAGAGACCCAGTACTTC. Protein product: CASSLGTVQETQYF. The J gene is TRBJ2-5, the V gene TRBV18; 7 bases are shared with TRBD1. CDR1 and CDR2 (germline): KGHSH, LQKENI. The CDR3 has 14 amino acids. V lost 6 bases to trimming and J lost 1 base; unmatched junction nucleotides: 5.